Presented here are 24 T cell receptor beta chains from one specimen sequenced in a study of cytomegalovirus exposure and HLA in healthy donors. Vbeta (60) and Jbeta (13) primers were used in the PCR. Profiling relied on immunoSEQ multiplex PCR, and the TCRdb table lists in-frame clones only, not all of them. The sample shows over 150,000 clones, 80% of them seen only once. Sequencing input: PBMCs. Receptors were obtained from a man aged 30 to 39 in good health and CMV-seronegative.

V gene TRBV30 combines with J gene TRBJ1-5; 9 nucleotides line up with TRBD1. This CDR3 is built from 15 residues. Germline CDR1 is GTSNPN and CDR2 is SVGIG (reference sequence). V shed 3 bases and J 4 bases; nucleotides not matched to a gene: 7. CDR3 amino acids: CAWSPMDRGNQPQHF. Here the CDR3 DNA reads TGTGCCTGGAGCCCGATGGACAGGGGAAATCAGCCCCAGCATTTT.

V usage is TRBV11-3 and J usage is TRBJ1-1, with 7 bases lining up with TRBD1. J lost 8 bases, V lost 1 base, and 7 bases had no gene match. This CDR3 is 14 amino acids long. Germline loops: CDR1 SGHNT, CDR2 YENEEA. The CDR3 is CASSLGRGVAEAFF. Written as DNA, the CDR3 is TGTGCCAGCAGCTTAGGCAGGGGGGTAGCAGAAGCTTTCTTT. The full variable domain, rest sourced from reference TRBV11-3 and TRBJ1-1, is EAGVVQSPRYKIIEKKQPVAFWCNPISGHNTLYWYLQNLGQGPELLIRYENEEAVDDSQLPKDRFSAERLKGVDSTLKIQPAELGDSAVYLCASSLGRGVAEAFFGQGTRLTVV.

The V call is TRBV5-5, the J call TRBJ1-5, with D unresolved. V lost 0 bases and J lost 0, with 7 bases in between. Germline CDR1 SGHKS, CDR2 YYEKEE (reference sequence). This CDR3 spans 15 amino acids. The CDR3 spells CASSLATYSNQPQHF. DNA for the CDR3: TGTGCCAGCAGCTTGGCCACATATAGCAATCAGCCCCAGCATTTT.

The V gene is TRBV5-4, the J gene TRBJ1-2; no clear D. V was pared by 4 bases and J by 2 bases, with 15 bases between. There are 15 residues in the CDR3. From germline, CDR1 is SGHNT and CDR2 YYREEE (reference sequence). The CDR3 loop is CASSPTVPVNYGYTF. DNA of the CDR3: TGTGCCAGCAGCCCCACAGTGCCTGTCAACTATGGCTACACCTTC.

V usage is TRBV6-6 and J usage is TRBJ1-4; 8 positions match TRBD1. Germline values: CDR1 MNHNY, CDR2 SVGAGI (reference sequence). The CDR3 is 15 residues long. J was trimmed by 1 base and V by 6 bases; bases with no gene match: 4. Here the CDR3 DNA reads TGTGCCAGCAGGGCGGACAGGGTAACTAATGAAAAACTGTTTTTT. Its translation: CASRADRVTNEKLFF.

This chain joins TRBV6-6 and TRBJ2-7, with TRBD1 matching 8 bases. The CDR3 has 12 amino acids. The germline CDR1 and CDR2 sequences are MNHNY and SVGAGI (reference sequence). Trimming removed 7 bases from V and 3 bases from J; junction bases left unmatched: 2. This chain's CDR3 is CASTDRGYEQYF. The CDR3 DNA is TGTGCCAGCACCGACAGGGGCTACGAGCAGTACTTC.

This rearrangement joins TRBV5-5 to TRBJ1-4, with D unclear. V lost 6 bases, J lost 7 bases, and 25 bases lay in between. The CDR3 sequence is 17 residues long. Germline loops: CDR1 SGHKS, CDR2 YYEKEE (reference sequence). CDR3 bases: TGTGCCAGCATCGCCTCCGGACTGGACCTAGTAGGTGAAAAACTGTTTTTT. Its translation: CASIASGLDLVGEKLFF.

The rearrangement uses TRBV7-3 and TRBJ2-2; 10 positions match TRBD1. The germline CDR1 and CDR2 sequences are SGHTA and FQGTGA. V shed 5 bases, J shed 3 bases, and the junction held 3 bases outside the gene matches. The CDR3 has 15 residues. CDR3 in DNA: TGTGCCAGCAGCCAGGACAGGGGGGACACCGGGGAGCTGTTTTTT. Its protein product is CASSQDRGDTGELFF.

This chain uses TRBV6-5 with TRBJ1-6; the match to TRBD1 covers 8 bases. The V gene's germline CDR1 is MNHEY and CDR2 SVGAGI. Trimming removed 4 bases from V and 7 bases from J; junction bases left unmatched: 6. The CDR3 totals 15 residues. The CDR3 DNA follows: TGTGCCAGCAGTTGGTCGGGACAGGCAAATTCACCCCTCCACTTT. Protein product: CASSWSGQANSPLHF.

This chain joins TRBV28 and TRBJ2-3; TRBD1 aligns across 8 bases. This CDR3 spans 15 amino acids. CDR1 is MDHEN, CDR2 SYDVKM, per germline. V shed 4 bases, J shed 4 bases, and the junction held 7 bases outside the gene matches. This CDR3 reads CASSSPPDRADTQYF. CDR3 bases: TGTGCCAGCAGTTCCCCCCCGGACAGGGCAGATACGCAGTATTTT. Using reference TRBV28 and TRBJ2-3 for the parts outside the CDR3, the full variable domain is DVKVTQSSRYLVKRTGEKVFLECVQDMDHENMFWYRQDPGLGLRLIYFSYDVKMKEKGDIPEGYSVSREKKERFSLILESASTNQTSMYLCASSSPPDRADTQYFGPGTRLTVL.

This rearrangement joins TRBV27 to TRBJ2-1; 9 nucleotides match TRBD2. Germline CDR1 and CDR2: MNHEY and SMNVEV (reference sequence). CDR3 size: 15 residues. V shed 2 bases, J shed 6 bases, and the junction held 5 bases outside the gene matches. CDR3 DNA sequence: TGTGCCAGCAGTTTAGCGGGAGGGAGTTTCAATGAGCAGTTCTTC. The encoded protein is CASSLAGGSFNEQFF.

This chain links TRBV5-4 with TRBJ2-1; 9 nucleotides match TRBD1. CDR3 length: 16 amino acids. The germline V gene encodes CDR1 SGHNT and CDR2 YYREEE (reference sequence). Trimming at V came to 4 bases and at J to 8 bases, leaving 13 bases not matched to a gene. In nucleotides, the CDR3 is TGTGCCAGCAGCCAGAAGACAGGGGGAAATCGGGATGAGCAGTTCTTC. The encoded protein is CASSQKTGGNRDEQFF.

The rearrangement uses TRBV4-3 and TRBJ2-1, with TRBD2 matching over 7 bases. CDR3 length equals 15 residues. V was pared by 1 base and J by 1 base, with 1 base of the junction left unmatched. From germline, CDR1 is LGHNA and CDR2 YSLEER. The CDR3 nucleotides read TGCGCCAGCAGCCAAGGGACTAGATCCTACAATGAGCAGTTCTTC. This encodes CASSQGTRSYNEQFF.

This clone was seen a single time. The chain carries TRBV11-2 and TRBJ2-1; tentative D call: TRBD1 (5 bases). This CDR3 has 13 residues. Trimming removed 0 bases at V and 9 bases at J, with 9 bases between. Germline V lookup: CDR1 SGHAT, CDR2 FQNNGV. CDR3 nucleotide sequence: TGTGCCAGCAGCTTAGAGGCAGGGTTTGAGCAGTTCTTC. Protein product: CASSLEAGFEQFF.

The CDR3 region is CASGDSPQREKLFF. CDR3 coding DNA: TGTGCCAGCGGAGACTCCCCGCAAAGGGAAAAACTGTTTTTT. J is TRBJ1-4 and V is TRBV6-1; D is unclear. Germline V gives CDR1 MNHNS, CDR2 SASEGT. The CDR3 is 14 residues long. Trimming removed 8 bases at V and 8 bases at J, with 18 bases between.

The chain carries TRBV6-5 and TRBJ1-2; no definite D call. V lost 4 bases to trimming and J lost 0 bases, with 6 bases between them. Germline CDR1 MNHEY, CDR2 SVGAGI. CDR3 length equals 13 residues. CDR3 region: CASSLVANYGYTF. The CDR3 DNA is TGTGCCAGCAGTTTGGTAGCTAACTATGGCTACACCTTC.

The CDR3 DNA reads TGTGCCACCAGCTTCCCCCTCAGATTTAACCCTGAAGCTTTCTTT. Its translation is CATSFPLRFNPEAFF. The chain uses TRBV15 and TRBJ1-1; D gene unclear. This CDR3 has 15 residues. The germline CDR1 and CDR2 sequences are LNHNV and YYDKDF (reference sequence). V gave up 5 bases and J gave up 6 bases, with 19 bases separating them.

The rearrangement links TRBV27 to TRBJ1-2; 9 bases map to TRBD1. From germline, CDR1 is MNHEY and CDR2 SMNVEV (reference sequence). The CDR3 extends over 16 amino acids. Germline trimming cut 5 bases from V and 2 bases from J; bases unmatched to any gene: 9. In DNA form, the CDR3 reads TGTGCCAGCAGTGTCGCCGGGACAGGGAAAAACTATGGCTACACCTTC. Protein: CASSVAGTGKNYGYTF.

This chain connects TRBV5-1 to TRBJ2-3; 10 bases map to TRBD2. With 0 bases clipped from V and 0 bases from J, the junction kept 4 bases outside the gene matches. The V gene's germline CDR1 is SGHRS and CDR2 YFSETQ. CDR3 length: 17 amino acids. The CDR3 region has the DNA TGCGCCAGCAGCTTGGCCGCTAGCGGGAGTAGCACAGATACGCAGTATTTT. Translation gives CASSLAASGSSTDTQYF.

The CDR3 spells CASSLQGQAQETQYF. CDR3 nucleotide sequence: TGTGCCAGCAGCTTACAAGGACAGGCCCAAGAGACCCAGTACTTC. The rearrangement joins TRBV7-3 to TRBJ2-5, with 7 bases fitting TRBD1. CDR1 SGHTA and CDR2 FQGTGA come from the germline V gene. The V segment lost 2 bases and the J segment 1 base; nucleotides outside the gene matches: 4. CDR3 length: 15 residues. The full variable domain, with the rest looked up from reference TRBV7-3 and TRBJ2-5, is GAGVSQTPSNKVTEKGKYVELRCDPISGHTALYWYRQSLGQGPEFLIYFQGTGAADDSGLPNDRFFAVRPEGSVSTLKIQRTERGDSAVYLCASSLQGQAQETQYFGPGTRLLVL.

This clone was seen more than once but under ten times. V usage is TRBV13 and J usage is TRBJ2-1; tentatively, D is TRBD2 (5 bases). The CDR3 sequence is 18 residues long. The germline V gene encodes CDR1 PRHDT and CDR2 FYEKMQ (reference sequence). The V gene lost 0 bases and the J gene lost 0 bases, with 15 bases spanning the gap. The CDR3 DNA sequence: TGTGCCAGCAGCTTAGGGGGTCCGGGGATTAGCTCCTACAATGAGCAGTTCTTC. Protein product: CASSLGGPGISSYNEQFF.

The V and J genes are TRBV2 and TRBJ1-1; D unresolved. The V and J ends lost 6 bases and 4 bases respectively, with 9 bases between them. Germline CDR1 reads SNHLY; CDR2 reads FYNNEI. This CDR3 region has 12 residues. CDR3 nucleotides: TGTGCCAGCAGACTTGTTGGCACTGAAGCTTTCTTT. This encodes CASRLVGTEAFF. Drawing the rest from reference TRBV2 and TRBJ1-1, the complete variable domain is EPEVTQTPSHQVTQMGQEVILRCVPISNHLYFYWYRQILGQKVEFLVSFYNNEISEKSEIFDDQFSVERPDGSNFTLKIRSTKLEDSAMYFCASRLVGTEAFFGQGTRLTVV.

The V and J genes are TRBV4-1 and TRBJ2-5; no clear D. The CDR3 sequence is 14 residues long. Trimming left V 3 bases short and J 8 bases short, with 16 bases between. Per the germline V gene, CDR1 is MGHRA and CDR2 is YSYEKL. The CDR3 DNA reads TGCGCCAGCAGCCACCGACCGATAGACAACACCCAGTACTTC. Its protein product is CASSHRPIDNTQYF.

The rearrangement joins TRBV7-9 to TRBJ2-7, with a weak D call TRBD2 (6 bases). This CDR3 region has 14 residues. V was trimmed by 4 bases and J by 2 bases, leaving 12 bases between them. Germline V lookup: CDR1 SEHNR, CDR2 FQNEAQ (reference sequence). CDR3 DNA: TGTGCCAGCAGCTCCGGGGGAGAGACCTACGAGCAGTACTTC. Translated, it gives CASSSGGETYEQYF.